The 12 T cell receptor beta chains below all came from one sample that was sequenced in a study of patients and donors after allogeneic stem cell transplantation. TCRdb called the RT-PCR reads again in MiXCR, with one record for every CDR3 protein. The sample carries under 200,000 distinct CDR3 sequences, approximately 30% recorded once. Sequenced: blood, either unsorted or a sorted T cell fraction (not recorded which). Receptors originate from a human donor who was either an allogeneic HSCT recipient or a stem cell or donor lymphocyte infusion donor (not recorded which). It is not recorded whose cells these are; they may come from a transplant donor.

V and J are TRBV5-6 and TRBJ2-5, with D possibly being TRBD1 or TRBD2 (5 bases each). The V gene's germline CDR1 is SGHDT and CDR2 YYEEEE. The CDR3 sequence is 17 residues long. Trimming took 1 base from V and 3 from J, leaving 19 bases between them. The DNA of the CDR3 is TGTGCCAGCAGCTTGTTAGGACAAGGGGACGACGAAGAGACCCAGTACTTC. Translated, it gives CASSLLGQGDDEETQYF.

This clonotype was observed at least ten times. This chain joins TRBV15 and TRBJ1-5; D is uncertain. CDR3 size: 15 residues. The V gene lost 0 bases and the J gene lost 2 bases, with 8 bases spanning the gap. CDR1 is LNHNV, CDR2 YYDKDF, per germline (reference sequence). The chain's CDR3 is CATSRDGQGNQPQHF. CDR3 bases: TGTGCCACCAGCAGAGACGGGCAGGGCAATCAGCCCCAGCATTTT.

This chain links TRBV20-1 with TRBJ2-7; 8 bases line up with TRBD2. CDR3 length: 13 amino acids. V trimming: 5 bases; J trimming: 3 bases; junction bases outside the gene matches: 6. The germline gives CDR1 DFQATT, CDR2 SNEGSKA (reference sequence). CDR3 DNA sequence: TGCAGTGCTTGCCGACTAGCGCTCTACGAGCAGTACTTC. Its translation is CSACRLALYEQYF.

The chain is built from TRBV5-1 and TRBJ1-6, with 10 bases matching TRBD1. CDR1 is SGHRS and CDR2 is YFSETQ in the germline V gene. The CDR3 loop spans 14 amino acids. V was clipped by 4 bases and J by 10 bases; unmatched bases: 5. The CDR3 region is CASSPRDRGSPLHF. Here the CDR3 DNA reads TGCGCCAGCAGCCCCCGGGACAGGGGATCACCCCTCCACTTT.

In its sample, this clonotype was seen a few times. The genes are TRBV18 and TRBJ1-1; a weak D match, TRBD1 (6 bases). CDR1 is KGHSH, CDR2 LQKENI, per germline. This CDR3 contains 15 residues. V was trimmed by 6 bases and J by 1 base, leaving 15 bases between them. The CDR3 DNA follows: TGTGCCAGCTCTCAACTAGGGGGGGCGAACACTGAAGCTTTCTTT. As protein: CASSQLGGANTEAFF.

This clonotype was found once. The V and J genes are TRBV4-2 and TRBJ2-7; weak D call: TRBD1 (5 bases). Germline V CDR1 and CDR2: LGHNA, YNFKEQ. CDR3 size: 14 residues. V was clipped by 1 base and J by 0 bases, with 7 bases between them. This CDR3 reads CASSQGQSSYEQYF. CDR3 nucleotide sequence: TGTGCCAGCAGCCAAGGACAGAGCTCCTACGAGCAGTACTTC.

This clonotype was counted many times. The rearrangement links TRBV20-1 to TRBJ1-5, with unresolved D. The CDR3 is 12 residues long. Germline-derived CDR1 and CDR2 are DFQATT and SNEGSKA (reference sequence). Trimming removed 1 base from V and 6 bases from J, with 7 bases in between. CDR3 protein: CSARGMGQPQHF. The CDR3 nucleotides read TGCAGTGCTAGAGGGATGGGTCAGCCCCAGCATTTT.

The chain uses TRBV3-1 and TRBJ2-5; D unclear. Looked up from germline, CDR1 is LGHDT and CDR2 is YNNKEL (reference sequence). Deletions cut 2 bases from V and 5 bases from J, with 6 bases between. The CDR3 is made up of 12 amino acids. The CDR3 sequence is CASSQRVETQYF. The CDR3 nucleotides are TGTGCCAGCAGCCAAAGGGTGGAGACCCAGTACTTC.

This sequence joins TRBV27 and TRBJ1-5; TRBD1 is a possible D gene (5 bases). V lost 0 bases to trimming and J lost 3 bases, with 9 bases between them. Germline lookup yields CDR1 MNHEY and CDR2 SMNVEV (reference sequence). CDR3 length: 15 amino acids. The DNA of the CDR3 is TGTGCCAGCAGTTTATCTACAGGTATCAATCAGCCCCAGCATTTT. Encoded protein: CASSLSTGINQPQHF.

The CDR3 DNA reads TGCAGCGTAGCAGCCTCCTACGAGCAGTACTTC. The encoded protein is CSVAASYEQYF. The rearrangement links TRBV29-1 to TRBJ2-7; unclear D gene. Germline-derived CDR1 and CDR2 are SQVTM and ANQGSEA. Trimming removed 6 bases at V and 0 bases at J, with 6 bases between. The CDR3 extends over 11 amino acids.

This clonotype was seen a handful of times. V usage is TRBV15 and J usage is TRBJ2-7; weak D call: TRBD1 (5 bases). The CDR3 is 13 amino acids. V was trimmed by 2 bases and J by 2 bases, leaving 7 bases between them. Germline V gene sequence: CDR1 LNHNV, CDR2 YYDKDF (reference sequence). CDR3 DNA: TGTGCCACCAGCAGACAGGGTCCCTACGAGCAGTACTTC. Translated: CATSRQGPYEQYF.

This chain connects TRBV12-5 to TRBJ2-3; no clear D gene. CDR3 length equals 11 residues. Germline V gene lookup returns CDR1 LGHNT and CDR2 FRNRAP. Trimming shortened V by 2 bases and J by 4 bases, and 1 base separated the two germline ends. The CDR3 region has the DNA TGTGCTAGTGGTTTGTCAGATACGCAGTATTTT. Translation: CASGLSDTQYF.